This entry concerns a single T cell receptor (beta chain). This sample also contains other DNA sequences that code for the same CDR3. The data originate from a study of shared clonotypes between healthy human individuals. Sequencing was performed with immunoSEQ multiplex PCR; in TCRdb, only in-frame clones are kept and a portion is missing. The sample lists hundreds of thousands of clones, 95% to 96% occurring once. V lost 1 base, J lost 9 bases, and 7 bases lay in between. Germline loops: CDR1 DFQATT, CDR2 SNEGSKA (reference sequence). This CDR3 comprises 11 residues. Naivety among CD8 cells was defined by CD45RO negativity and positive CCR7 selection, thereby excluding terminally differentiated effector memory CD45RA+ cells.

This clonotype was sampled from a woman in her twenties or thirties in good health. The rearrangement links TRBV20-1 to TRBJ2-1; tentatively, D is TRBD2 (5 bases). The sample consisted of naive CD8+ T cells sorted from blood. The chain's CDR3 is CSARAGIEQFF. The CDR3 bases are TGCAGTGCTAGAGCGGGGATTGAGCAGTTCTTC.